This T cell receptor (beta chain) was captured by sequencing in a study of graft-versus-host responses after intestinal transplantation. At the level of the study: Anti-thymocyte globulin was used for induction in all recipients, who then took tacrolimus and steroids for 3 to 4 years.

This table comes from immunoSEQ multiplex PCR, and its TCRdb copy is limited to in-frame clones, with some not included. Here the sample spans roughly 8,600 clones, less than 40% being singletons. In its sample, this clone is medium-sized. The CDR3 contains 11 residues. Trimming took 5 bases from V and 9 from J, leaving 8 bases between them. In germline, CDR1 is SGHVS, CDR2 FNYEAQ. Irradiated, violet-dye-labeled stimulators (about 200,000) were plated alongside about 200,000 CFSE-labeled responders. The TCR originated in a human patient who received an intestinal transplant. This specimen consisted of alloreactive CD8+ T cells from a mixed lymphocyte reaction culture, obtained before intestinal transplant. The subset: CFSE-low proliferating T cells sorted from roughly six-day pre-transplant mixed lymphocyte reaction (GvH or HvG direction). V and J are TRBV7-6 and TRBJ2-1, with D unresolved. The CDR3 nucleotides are TGTGCCAGCAGCCTCGGCGGTGAGCAGTTCTTC. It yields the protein CASSLGGEQFF.